The 5 T cell receptor beta chains below come from one sample, sequenced in a study of blood T cell repertoires in COVID-19. Profiled with immunoSEQ multiplex PCR; TCRdb holds only in-frame clones, not every one. The table shows about 500,000 clones, with around 90% occurring only once. Sequences were obtained from PBMCs or T cells enriched from blood (not recorded which). These receptors all come from a woman between 18 and 29 years old who had recovered from COVID-19.

The chain links TRBV3-1 (or the pseudogene TRBV3-2) to TRBJ2-1, with 11 bases lining up with TRBD2. The CDR3 length is 20 residues. Per the germline V gene, CDR1 is LGHDT and CDR2 is YNNKEL (reference sequence). Germline trimming cut 5 bases from V and 7 bases from J; bases unmatched to any gene: 22. The CDR3, as DNA: TGTGCCAGCAGCTCCAACGCCTTTCTTAGCGGGGGGGGCCGAGGGAATGAGCAGTTCTTC. It encodes CASSSNAFLSGGGRGNEQFF.

The J gene is TRBJ2-1, the V gene TRBV24-1; D call uncertain. The CDR3 has 13 residues. V gave up 6 bases and J gave up 6 bases, with 11 bases separating them. The germline gives CDR1 KGHDR, CDR2 SFDVKD. DNA for the CDR3: TGTGCCACCAGTCCATTTAGCTCCAATGAGCAGTTCTTC. Protein sequence: CATSPFSSNEQFF.

This rearrangement joins TRBV11-3 to TRBJ2-3; no reliable D call. The V gene's germline CDR1 is SGHNT and CDR2 YENEEA. This CDR3 is built from 13 residues. Trimming took 1 base from V and 2 from J, leaving 4 bases between them. In nucleotides, the CDR3 is TGTGCCAGCAGCTTAGGTCACACAGATACGCAGTATTTT. Encoded protein: CASSLGHTDTQYF.

The chain links TRBV25-1 to TRBJ1-2; TRBD1 agrees at 8 bases. Germline values: CDR1 MGHDK, CDR2 SYGVNS. There are 14 residues in the CDR3. After removal of 6 bases from V and 4 bases from J, the junction contained 7 bases not matched to a gene. CDR3 loop: CASSKEGQAYGYTF. Here the CDR3 DNA reads TGTGCCAGCAGCAAAGAGGGACAGGCCTATGGCTACACCTTC.

This clone was seen only once. The CDR3 here is CASSIFGTMDSPLHF. The CDR3 coding sequence is TGTGCCAGTAGTATATTCGGGACAATGGATTCACCCCTCCACTTT. The chain links TRBV19 to TRBJ1-6, with a weak D call TRBD1 (6 bases). Germline CDR1 LNHDA, CDR2 SQIVND (reference sequence). With 2 bases removed from V and 8 bases from J, the gap between germline ends came to 13 bases. The CDR3 has 15 residues.